This T cell receptor (beta chain) is from a study of OX40 agonist ivuxolimab in advanced cancers. Note on this clone: The antigen is not known.

Broader study findings: Also present in some nonresponders was a low level of normalized T-cell clonal expansion.

Clones were sequenced by immunoSEQ multiplex PCR, and TCRdb holds only the in-frame ones, with some missing. The sample yields about 120,000 clones, around 91% seen once. This CDR3 is 18 amino acids long. Germline CDR1 is SGHTA and CDR2 is FQGNSA. Unmatched junction bases numbered 9, after V lost 1 base and J lost 0 bases. This clonotype was sampled from an adult with an advanced solid tumor such as melanoma, head and neck, liver or kidney cancer. This chain connects TRBV7-2 to TRBJ1-3; 7 nucleotides align to TRBD1. Sample: CD4+ or CD8+ T cells sorted from blood, taken in a trial of the OX40 agonist ivuxolimab. The DNA of the CDR3 is TGTGCCAGCAGCTTAGAACCGGGACAGCATATCTCTGGAAACACCATATATTTT. It specifies CASSLEPGQHISGNTIYF.